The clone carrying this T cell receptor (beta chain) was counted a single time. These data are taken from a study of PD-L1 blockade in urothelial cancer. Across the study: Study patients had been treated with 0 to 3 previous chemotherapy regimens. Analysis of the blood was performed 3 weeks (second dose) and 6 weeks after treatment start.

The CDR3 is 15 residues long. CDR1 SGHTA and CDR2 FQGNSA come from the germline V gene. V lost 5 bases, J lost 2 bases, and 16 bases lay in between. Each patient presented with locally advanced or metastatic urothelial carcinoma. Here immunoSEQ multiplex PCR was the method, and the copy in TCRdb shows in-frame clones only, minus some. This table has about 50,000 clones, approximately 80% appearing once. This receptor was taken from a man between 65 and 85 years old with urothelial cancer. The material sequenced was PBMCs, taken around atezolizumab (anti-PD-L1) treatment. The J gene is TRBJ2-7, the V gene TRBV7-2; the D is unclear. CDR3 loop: CASSRGPDFAYEQYF. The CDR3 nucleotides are TGTGCCAGCAGCCGCGGTCCCGATTTCGCCTACGAGCAGTACTTC.